This is a list of T cell receptor beta chains from one sample in a study of T-cell reconstitution after alpha-beta-depleted transplantation in children. Via MiXCR, TCRdb re-called the PCR reads, giving one row per CDR3 protein. The sample has 170,000 or so distinct CDR3 sequences, 6% to 7% seen once. This specimen was PBMCs from the stem cell graft donor, taken from the stem cell graft. These receptors originate from a human donor who donated a stem cell graft to a child with Wiskott-Aldrich syndrome. Both conserved end residues are trimmed from each CDR3. Size values are once, few and many counts, or a class for expanded clones, and some rows have none.

CDR3 length: 11; V gene: TRBV20-1; clone size: many; J gene: TRBJ1-2; CDR3 protein: SAAGLSNYGYT
CDR3 length: 13; V gene: TRBV7-7; clone size: few; J gene: TRBJ2-5; CDR3 protein: ASSPGGPMGETQY
CDR3 length: 11; V gene: TRBV29-1; clone size: many; J gene: TRBJ2-3; CDR3 protein: SVGYTSTDTQY
CDR3 length: 12; V gene: TRBV4-3; clone size: -; J gene: TRBJ1-1; CDR3 protein: ASSQEGTSGEAF
CDR3 length: 12; V gene: TRBV5-1; clone size: many; J gene: TRBJ1-6; CDR3 protein: ASSLADGNSPLH
CDR3 length: 13; V gene: TRBV10-3; clone size: -; J gene: TRBJ2-5; CDR3 protein: AISEPGHEQETQY
CDR3 length: 10; V gene: TRBV28; clone size: many; J gene: TRBJ1-2; CDR3 protein: ASTWDNYGYT
CDR3 length: 12; V gene: TRBV27; clone size: many; J gene: TRBJ2-7; CDR3 protein: ASSSDWSSYEQY
CDR3 length: 13; V gene: TRBV20-1; clone size: many; J gene: TRBJ2-5; CDR3 protein: SARPDSSYQETQY
CDR3 length: 13; V gene: TRBV5-1; clone size: few; J gene: TRBJ2-2; CDR3 protein: ASSLQVGNTGELF
CDR3 length: 12; V gene: TRBV5-1; clone size: many; J gene: TRBJ2-3; CDR3 protein: ASSIGGRTDTQY
CDR3 length: 13; V gene: TRBV2; clone size: many; J gene: TRBJ2-7; CDR3 protein: ASSENRGVGYEQY
CDR3 length: 10; V gene: TRBV12-3/TRBV12-4; clone size: many; J gene: TRBJ1-6; CDR3 protein: ATRGIDSPLH
CDR3 length: 13; V gene: TRBV24-1; clone size: few; J gene: TRBJ1-2; CDR3 protein: ATSDSGGSSGGYT
CDR3 length: 11; V gene: TRBV6-2/TRBV6-3; clone size: many; J gene: TRBJ2-5; CDR3 protein: ASSQGPKETQY
CDR3 length: 13; V gene: TRBV7-2; clone size: many; J gene: TRBJ1-5; CDR3 protein: ASSFATGEGQPQH
CDR3 length: 11; V gene: TRBV20-1; clone size: many; J gene: TRBJ1-5; CDR3 protein: SASRSGNQPQH
CDR3 length: 17; V gene: TRBV12-3/TRBV12-4; clone size: many; J gene: TRBJ2-1; CDR3 protein: ASSYGVTSGGSSYNEQF
CDR3 length: 14; V gene: TRBV12-3/TRBV12-4; clone size: many; J gene: TRBJ2-1; CDR3 protein: ASSSKAGQVYNEQF
CDR3 length: 13; V gene: TRBV7-6; clone size: -; J gene: TRBJ2-7; CDR3 protein: ASSPRETASYEQY
CDR3 length: 14; V gene: TRBV20-1; clone size: many; J gene: TRBJ1-5; CDR3 protein: SASSPTEYSNQPQH
CDR3 length: 12; V gene: TRBV12-3/TRBV12-4; clone size: many; J gene: TRBJ2-3; CDR3 protein: ASSLQGWTDTQY
CDR3 length: 16; V gene: TRBV11-2; clone size: many; J gene: TRBJ2-2; CDR3 protein: ASSLDEGKENTAGELF
CDR3 length: 11; V gene: TRBV6-6; clone size: many; J gene: TRBJ2-1; CDR3 protein: ASSPTTGNEQF
CDR3 length: 8; V gene: TRBV29-1; clone size: many; J gene: TRBJ1-1; CDR3 protein: SAVNTEAF
CDR3 length: 13; V gene: TRBV28; clone size: -; J gene: TRBJ2-5; CDR3 protein: ASRTGQGVIETQY
CDR3 length: 16; V gene: TRBV12-5; clone size: many; J gene: TRBJ1-4; CDR3 protein: ASGLGDRGLTTNEKLF
CDR3 length: 16; V gene: TRBV5-1; clone size: many; J gene: TRBJ2-3; CDR3 protein: ASSFSPRGTASTDTQY
CDR3 length: 13; V gene: TRBV5-1; clone size: -; J gene: TRBJ2-1; CDR3 protein: ASSLGDRTINEQF
CDR3 length: 11; V gene: TRBV20-1; clone size: many; J gene: TRBJ1-5; CDR3 protein: SASSGGLQPQH
CDR3 length: 12; V gene: TRBV12-3/TRBV12-4; clone size: many; J gene: TRBJ2-2; CDR3 protein: ASSLSTNTGELF
CDR3 length: 12; V gene: TRBV13; clone size: many; J gene: TRBJ1-4; CDR3 protein: ASSLGGVNEKLF
CDR3 length: 13; V gene: TRBV25-1; clone size: many; J gene: TRBJ2-3; CDR3 protein: ASSDSGDPTDTQY
CDR3 length: 11; V gene: TRBV6-4; clone size: few; J gene: TRBJ2-1; CDR3 protein: ASSVDRYNEQF
CDR3 length: 13; V gene: TRBV7-8; clone size: many; J gene: TRBJ2-3; CDR3 protein: ASNRERGSTDTQY
CDR3 length: 12; V gene: TRBV9; clone size: many; J gene: TRBJ2-5; CDR3 protein: ASSVGQGEETQY
CDR3 length: 13; V gene: TRBV7-9; clone size: many; J gene: TRBJ2-2; CDR3 protein: AQSSSGIGTGELF
CDR3 length: 10; V gene: TRBV11-2; clone size: many; J gene: TRBJ2-7; CDR3 protein: ASSLVGFEQY
CDR3 length: 11; V gene: TRBV12-3/TRBV12-4; clone size: many; J gene: TRBJ2-7; CDR3 protein: ASSFVGRGQQY
CDR3 length: 13; V gene: TRBV18; clone size: few; J gene: TRBJ1-1; CDR3 protein: ASSPLDRLGTEAF
CDR3 length: 12; V gene: TRBV4-1; clone size: few; J gene: TRBJ2-3; CDR3 protein: ASSGTLGTDTQY
CDR3 length: 10; V gene: TRBV30; clone size: -; J gene: TRBJ2-5; CDR3 protein: ALTGADGTQY
CDR3 length: 14; V gene: TRBV7-2; clone size: many; J gene: TRBJ2-1; CDR3 protein: ASSVRTRLESGEQF
CDR3 length: 12; V gene: TRBV6-1; clone size: many; J gene: TRBJ2-1; CDR3 protein: ASTLAGGPGEQF
CDR3 length: 14; V gene: TRBV7-2; clone size: once; J gene: TRBJ2-5; CDR3 protein: ANSLAVGDLQETQY
CDR3 length: 12; V gene: TRBV3-1; clone size: many; J gene: TRBJ2-7; CDR3 protein: ASSHDGVSYEQY
CDR3 length: 14; V gene: TRBV6-5; clone size: -; J gene: TRBJ2-7; CDR3 protein: ASSSGGTTWVYEQY
CDR3 length: 13; V gene: TRBV20-1; clone size: many; J gene: TRBJ2-1; CDR3 protein: SAPPGPGDYNEQF
CDR3 length: 11; V gene: TRBV29-1; clone size: -; J gene: TRBJ2-5; CDR3 protein: SVGRTVEETQY
CDR3 length: 15; V gene: TRBV7-2; clone size: -; J gene: TRBJ2-3; CDR3 protein: ASSLRRVNEGPDTQY
CDR3 length: 12; V gene: TRBV5-1; clone size: many; J gene: TRBJ2-5; CDR3 protein: ASSALDTKETQY
CDR3 length: 15; V gene: TRBV4-1; clone size: many; J gene: TRBJ1-5; CDR3 protein: ASSQPSGQGVNQPQH
CDR3 length: 16; V gene: TRBV20-1; clone size: -; J gene: TRBJ2-5; CDR3 protein: SARDHWGSLARGGTQY
CDR3 length: 17; V gene: TRBV15; clone size: few; J gene: TRBJ2-2; CDR3 protein: ATSRDLIGVGTNTGELF
CDR3 length: 18; V gene: TRBV29-1; clone size: many; J gene: TRBJ1-5; CDR3 protein: SVGVGHRGGCVLIDQPQH
CDR3 length: 12; V gene: TRBV20-1; clone size: many; J gene: TRBJ2-1; CDR3 protein: SARRTSGLSEQF
CDR3 length: 12; V gene: TRBV5-1; clone size: many; J gene: TRBJ2-3; CDR3 protein: AVRDGYLTDTQY